This T cell receptor beta chain was recovered during a study of blood T cell repertoires in COVID-19. Across the study: The study drew acute and convalescent COVID-19 samples from the United States, Italy and Spain. From T cells, B-cell-depleted T cells, or PBMCs came the material, which was cDNA or gDNA.

As originally analysed: Amplifying reference gene primers gave estimates of nucleated cell counts. Clones were read by immunoSEQ multiplex PCR, and TCRdb kept only the in-frame ones, dropping some. Clone size and the V and J calls come from that table; the DNA yielded D and trimming. Here the sample spans 90,000 to 150,000 clones, about four fifths being singletons. Per the germline V gene, CDR1 is SGHRS and CDR2 is YFSETQ. The ends were cut back, 5 bases at V and 0 bases at J, with 11 bases in the middle. This CDR3 is built from 15 residues. This sequence originates from a woman older than 75 with acute or convalescent COVID-19. This chain uses TRBV5-1 with TRBJ2-2; no clear D. Sequencing input: peripheral blood. The CDR3 DNA sequence: TGCGCCAGCAGTCCCATCCGGTCGAACACCGGGGAGCTGTTTTTT. Encoded protein: CASSPIRSNTGELFF.